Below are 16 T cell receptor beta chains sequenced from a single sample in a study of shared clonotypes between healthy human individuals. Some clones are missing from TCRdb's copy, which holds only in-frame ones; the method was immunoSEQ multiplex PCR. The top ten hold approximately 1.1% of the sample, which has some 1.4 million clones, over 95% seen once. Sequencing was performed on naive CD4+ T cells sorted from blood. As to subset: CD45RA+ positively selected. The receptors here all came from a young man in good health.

The CDR3 DNA is TGTGCCAGCAGCTTTTTCGGGGGCGGTAATGAGCAGTTCTTC. Protein product: CASSFFGGGNEQFF. The chain recombines TRBV11-2 with TRBJ2-1; D may match TRBD1 or TRBD2 (6 bases each). CDR3 length equals 14 residues. Germline CDR1 reads SGHAT; CDR2 reads FQNNGV. V lost 3 bases and J lost 7, with 13 bases in between. The full variable domain, rest sourced from reference TRBV11-2 and TRBJ2-1, is EAGVAQSPRYKIIEKRQSVAFWCNPISGHATLYWYQQILGQGPKLLIQFQNNGVVDDSQLPKDRFSAERLKGVDSTLKIQPAKLEDSAVYLCASSFFGGGNEQFFGPGTRLTVL.

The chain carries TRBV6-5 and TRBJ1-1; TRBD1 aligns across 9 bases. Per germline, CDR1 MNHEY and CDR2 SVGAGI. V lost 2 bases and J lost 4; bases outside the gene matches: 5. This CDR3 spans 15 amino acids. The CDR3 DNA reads TGTGCCAGCAGTTACACCGGACAGGGGATCACTGAAGCTTTCTTT. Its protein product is CASSYTGQGITEAFF.

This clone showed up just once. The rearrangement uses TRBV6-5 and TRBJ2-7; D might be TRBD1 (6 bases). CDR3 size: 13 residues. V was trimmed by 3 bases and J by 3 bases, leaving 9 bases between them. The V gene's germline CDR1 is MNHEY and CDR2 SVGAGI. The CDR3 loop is CASSYDRNYEQYF. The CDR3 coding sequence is TGTGCCAGCAGTTATGACAGGAACTACGAGCAGTACTTC.

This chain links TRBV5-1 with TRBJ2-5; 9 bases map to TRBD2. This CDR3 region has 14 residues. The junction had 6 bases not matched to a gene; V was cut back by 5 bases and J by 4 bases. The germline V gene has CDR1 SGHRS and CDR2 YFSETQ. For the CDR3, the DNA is TGCGCCAGCAGGTCAACTAGCGGGCTAGAGACCCAGTACTTC. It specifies CASRSTSGLETQYF.

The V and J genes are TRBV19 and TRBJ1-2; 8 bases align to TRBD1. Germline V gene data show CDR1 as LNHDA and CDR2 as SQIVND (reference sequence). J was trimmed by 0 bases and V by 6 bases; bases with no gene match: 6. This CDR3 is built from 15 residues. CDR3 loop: CASSSGQATNYGYTF. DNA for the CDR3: TGTGCCAGTAGCTCGGGACAGGCGACTAACTATGGCTACACCTTC.

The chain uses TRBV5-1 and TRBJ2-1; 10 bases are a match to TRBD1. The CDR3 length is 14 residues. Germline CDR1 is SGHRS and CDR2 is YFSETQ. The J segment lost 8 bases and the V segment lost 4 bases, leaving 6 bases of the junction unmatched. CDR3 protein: CASSAGTGVDEQFF. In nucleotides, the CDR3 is TGCGCCAGCAGCGCCGGGACAGGGGTCGATGAGCAGTTCTTC.

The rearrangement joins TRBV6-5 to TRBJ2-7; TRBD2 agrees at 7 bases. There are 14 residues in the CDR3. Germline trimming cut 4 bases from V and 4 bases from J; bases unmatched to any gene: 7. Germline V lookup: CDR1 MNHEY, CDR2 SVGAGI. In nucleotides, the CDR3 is TGTGCCAGCAGTTCCCCGGGACTACGATACGAGCAGTACTTC. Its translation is CASSSPGLRYEQYF.

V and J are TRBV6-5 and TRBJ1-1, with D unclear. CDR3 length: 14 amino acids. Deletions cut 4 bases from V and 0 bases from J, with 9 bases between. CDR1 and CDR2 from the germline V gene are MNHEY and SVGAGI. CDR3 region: CASSLLGMNTEAFF. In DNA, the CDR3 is TGTGCCAGCAGTTTATTGGGGATGAACACTGAAGCTTTCTTT.

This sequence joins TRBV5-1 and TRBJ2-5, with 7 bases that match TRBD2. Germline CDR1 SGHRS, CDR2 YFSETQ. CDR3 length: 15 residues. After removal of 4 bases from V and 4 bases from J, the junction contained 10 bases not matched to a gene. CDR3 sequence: CASSLRGTGGETQYF. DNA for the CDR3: TGCGCCAGCAGCCTGAGGGGAACGGGAGGAGAGACCCAGTACTTC.

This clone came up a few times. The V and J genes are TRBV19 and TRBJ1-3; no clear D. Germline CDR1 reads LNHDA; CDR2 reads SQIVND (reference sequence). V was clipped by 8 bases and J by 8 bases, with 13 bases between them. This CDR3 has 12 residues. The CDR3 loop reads CASRWPEDTIYF. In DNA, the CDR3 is TGTGCCAGTCGTTGGCCTGAGGACACCATATATTTT.

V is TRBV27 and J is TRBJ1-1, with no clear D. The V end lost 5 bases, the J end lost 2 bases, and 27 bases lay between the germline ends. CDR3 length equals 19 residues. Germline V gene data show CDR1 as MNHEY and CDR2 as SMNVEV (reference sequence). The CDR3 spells CASSGFRDASRLINTEAFF. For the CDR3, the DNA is TGTGCCAGCAGTGGATTCCGGGATGCTTCTCGACTTATTAACACTGAAGCTTTCTTT.

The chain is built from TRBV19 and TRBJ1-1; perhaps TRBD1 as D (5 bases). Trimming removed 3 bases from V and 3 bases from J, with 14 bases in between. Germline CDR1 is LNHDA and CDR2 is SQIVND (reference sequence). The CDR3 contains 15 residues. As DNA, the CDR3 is TGTGCCAGTAGTATCTTGTCGGGGCCCTACACTGAAGCTTTCTTT. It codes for CASSILSGPYTEAFF. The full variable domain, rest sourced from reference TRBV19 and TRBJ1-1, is DGGITQSPKYLFRKEGQNVTLSCEQNLNHDAMYWYRQDPGQGLRLIYYSQIVNDFQKGDIAEGYSVSREKKESFPLTVTSAQKNPTAFYLCASSILSGPYTEAFFGQGTRLTVV.

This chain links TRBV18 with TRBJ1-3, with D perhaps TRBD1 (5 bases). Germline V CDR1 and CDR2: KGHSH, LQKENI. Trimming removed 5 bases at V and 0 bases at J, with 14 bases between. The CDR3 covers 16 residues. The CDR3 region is CASSTGTPYSGNTIYF. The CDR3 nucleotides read TGTGCCAGCTCAACCGGGACGCCATACTCTGGAAACACCATATATTTT.

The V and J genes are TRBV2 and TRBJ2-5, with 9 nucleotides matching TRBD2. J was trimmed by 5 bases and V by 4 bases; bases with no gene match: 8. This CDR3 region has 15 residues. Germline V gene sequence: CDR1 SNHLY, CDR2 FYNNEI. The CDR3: CASSVASGTGETQYF. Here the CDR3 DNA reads TGTGCCAGCAGTGTGGCTAGCGGGACGGGGGAGACCCAGTACTTC. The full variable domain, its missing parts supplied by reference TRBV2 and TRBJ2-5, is EPEVTQTPSHQVTQMGQEVILRCVPISNHLYFYWYRQILGQKVEFLVSFYNNEISEKSEIFDDQFSVERPDGSNFTLKIRSTKLEDSAMYFCASSVASGTGETQYFGPGTRLLVL.

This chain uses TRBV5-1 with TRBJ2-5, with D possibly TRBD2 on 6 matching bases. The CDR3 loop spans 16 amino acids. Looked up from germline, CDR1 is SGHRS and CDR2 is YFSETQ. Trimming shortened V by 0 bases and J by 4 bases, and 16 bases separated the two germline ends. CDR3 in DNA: TGCGCCAGCAGCTTGGCCCCCGGGGGTGGTGGAGAGACCCAGTACTTC. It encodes CASSLAPGGGGETQYF.

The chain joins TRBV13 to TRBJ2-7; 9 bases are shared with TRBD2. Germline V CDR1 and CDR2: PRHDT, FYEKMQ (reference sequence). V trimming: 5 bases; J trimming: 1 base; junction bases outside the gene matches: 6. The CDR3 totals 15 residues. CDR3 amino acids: CASSLLGLASYEQYF. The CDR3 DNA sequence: TGTGCCAGCAGCCTTCTCGGACTAGCGTCCTACGAGCAGTACTTC.